The clone carrying this T cell receptor beta chain was counted between two and nine times. MiXCR, applied by TCRdb to the 5' RACE reads, yields one record per CDR3 protein. The repertoire holds tens of thousands of distinct CDR3 sequences, 9% to 15% seen once, with approximately 7% in the top ten. This sample is drawn from a study of early T cells in non-severe SARS-CoV-2 infection. Trimming stripped 2 bases from V and 4 bases from J, with 10 bases between. The germline CDR1 and CDR2 sequences are MNHNY and SVGAGI (reference sequence). The CDR3 contains 14 residues. The chain has TRBV6-6 and TRBJ2-3; D gene ambiguous. The sequenced sample was whole blood. This TCR derives from an adult who was a healthcare worker with PCR-confirmed SARS-CoV-2 infection or an uninfected control (not recorded which). The CDR3 loop reads CASSYRSPPDTQYF. The CDR3 nucleotides read TGTGCCAGCAGTTACCGCTCGCCCCCAGATACGCAGTATTTT.